A single sample is the source of the 10 T cell receptor beta chains below, sequenced in a study of molecular identifiers for immune sequencing clone quantification. TCRdb reanalysed the PCR reads using MiXCR and keeps one entry per CDR3 protein. The table has around 320,000 distinct CDR3 sequences, roughly 24% seen once. The sequenced sample was naive CD8+ T cells from blood, with Jurkat cell RNA spiked in. Subset denoted: FACS-sorted CD8+CD4-CCR7+CD45RA+ naive T cells. Receptors originate from a human donor in good health. Some libraries in this study had Jurkat cell RNA spiked in.

On this clonotype itself: At one of its ends the junction is not consistent with the germline gene, which may arise from a read error. The chain links TRBV7-8 to TRBJ1-1; possible D gene TRBD1, 6 bases. Per the germline V gene, CDR1 is SGHVS and CDR2 is FQNEAQ. The CDR3 loop spans 15 amino acids. The CDR3 region has the DNA TGTGCCGGCAGCTTAGCGGCTGGGGGCAGGACTGAAGCTTTCTTT. Amino acids: CAGSLAAGGRTEAFF.

The chain couples TRBV7-6 to TRBJ1-1, with 8 nucleotides matching TRBD1. This CDR3 comprises 16 residues. V dropped 2 bases and J dropped 3; count of bases not matched to a gene: 8. The germline CDR1 and CDR2 sequences are SGHVS and FNYEAQ. CDR3 coding DNA: TGTGCCAGCAGCTTATATACCCAGGGGGCCGACACTGAAGCTTTCTTT. Translated: CASSLYTQGADTEAFF. Based on the CDR3 plus reference TRBV7-6 and TRBJ1-1, the full variable domain is GAGVSQSPRYKVTKRGQDVALRCDPISGHVSLYWYRQALGQGPEFLTYFNYEAQQDKSGLPNDRFSAERPEGSISTLTIQRTEQRDSAMYRCASSLYTQGADTEAFFGQGTRLTVV.

Details on this clonotype: The junction departs from the called germline gene at one end, perhaps through a read error. The chain employs TRBV24-1 and TRBJ1-1; no definite D call. CDR1 KGHDR and CDR2 SFDVKD come from the germline V gene. The CDR3 covers 13 residues. CDR3 sequence reads: CATSDPAIAEPFF. The CDR3 coding sequence is TGTGCCACCAGTGATCCGGCCATCGCTGAACCTTTCTTT.

In regard to this clonotype: A read error is possible here, since a much larger clone lies one base away. The chain carries TRBV9 and TRBJ2-3; D is unclear. Trimming took off 0 bases at V and 0 bases at J, with 11 bases between the two ends. This CDR3 contains 16 residues. Germline V lookup: CDR1 SGDLS, CDR2 YYNGEE. CDR3 in amino acids: CASSVEAAWSTDTQYF. The CDR3 nucleotides are TGTGCCAGCAGCGTAGAGGCAGCATGGAGCACAGATACGCAGTATTTT.

In this sample, this clonotype turned up many times. This rearrangement joins TRBV6-6 to TRBJ1-6; perhaps TRBD1 as D (5 bases). V dropped 8 bases and J dropped 8 bases, with 16 bases sitting between them. Germline CDR1 reads MNHNY; CDR2 reads SVGAGI (reference sequence). The CDR3 has 14 amino acids. For the CDR3, the DNA is TGTGCCAGCGAGTGGGGGGAAACATATTCACCCCTCCACTTT. It yields the protein CASEWGETYSPLHF.

This clonotype was recorded many times. Written as DNA, the CDR3 is TGTGCTAGTGGTTTGGCCTCGAAGAACAATCAGCCCCAGCATTTT. Amino acid sequence: CASGLASKNNQPQHF. The rearrangement joins TRBV12-5 to TRBJ1-5; D is unclear. V shed 1 base and J shed 3 bases, with 10 bases lying between them. CDR1 is LGHNT, CDR2 FRNRAP, per germline. The CDR3 has 15 residues.

This clonotype occurred a few times. The chain couples TRBV13 to TRBJ2-3; no firm D call. The CDR3 spans 16 residues. Looked up from germline, CDR1 is PRHDT and CDR2 is FYEKMQ (reference sequence). V was cut by 4 bases and J by 2 bases, with 16 bases left in between. The CDR3 sequence: CASSSGGSLLTDTQYF. As DNA, the CDR3 is TGTGCCAGCAGCTCAGGCGGCTCCCTCCTCACAGATACGCAGTATTTT. The complete variable domain, with remaining parts taken from reference TRBV13 and TRBJ2-3, reads AAGVIQSPRHLIKEKRETATLKCYPIPRHDTVYWYQQGPGQDPQFLISFYEKMQSDKGSIPDRFSAQQFSDYHSELNMSSLELGDSALYFCASSSGGSLLTDTQYFGPGTRLTVL.

This sequence joins TRBV6-1 and TRBJ2-2, with TRBD1 as a possible D gene (5 bases). Trimming pared 3 bases from V and 4 bases from J, leaving 6 bases between. Germline V lookup: CDR1 MNHNS, CDR2 SASEGT. There are 13 residues in the CDR3. This CDR3 reads CASSDTGTGELFF. CDR3 coding DNA: TGTGCCAGCAGTGACACAGGCACCGGGGAGCTGTTTTTT.

This clonotype was observed a handful of times. J is TRBJ2-7 and V is TRBV6-2 or TRBV6-3, with TRBD2 matching over 11 bases. Germline CDR1 reads MNHEY; CDR2 reads SVGEGT. The CDR3 covers 14 residues. The ends lost 8 bases at V and 3 bases at J; junction bases unmatched: 6. CDR3 protein: CASSETSGVYEQYF. Written as DNA, the CDR3 is TGTGCCAGCTCTGAGACTAGCGGGGTCTACGAGCAGTACTTC.

The chain carries TRBV27 and TRBJ1-1; a possible D gene is TRBD1 (6 bases). Trimming removed 0 bases from V and 6 bases from J, with 14 bases in between. The CDR3 is 15 amino acids. Per the germline V gene, CDR1 is MNHEY and CDR2 is SMNVEV (reference sequence). The CDR3 DNA reads TGTGCCAGCAGTTTATCTGGCAGGGGATTACCTGAAGCTTTCTTT. Its protein is CASSLSGRGLPEAFF.